Listed below are T cell receptor beta chains from one sample, sequenced in a study of cytomegalovirus exposure and HLA in healthy donors. Sequencing used immunoSEQ multiplex PCR; TCRdb keeps in-frame clones, though not all of them. The data hold around 50,000 clones, with over 60% observed a single time. Sample: PBMCs. These receptors were taken from a man in his thirties or forties in good health and CMV-seropositive. Both conserved end residues are part of each CDR3. D genes are given only for firm matches. The size entry is marked missing in some rows and otherwise reads once, few, many or a size class.

V	D	J	size	DNA	CDR3
TRBV6-1	TRBD2	TRBJ2-1	few	TGTGCCAGCAGTGAAGAAACTAGCGGGGGGGTTTTCTTC	CASSEETSGGVFF
TRBV4-1	-	TRBJ1-2	-	TGCGCCAGCAGCCAGCCGGGACGAGGGGGCTATGGCTACACCTTC	CASSQPGRGGYGYTF
TRBV30	TRBD1	TRBJ1-5	-	TGTGCCTGGAGTTCGGGTCGGACAGGGGGCTTGAGCAATCAGCCCCAGCATTTT	CAWSSGRTGGLSNQPQHF
TRBV5-4	-	TRBJ2-5	few	TGTGCCAGCAGCTTATCCAATTACCAAGAGACCCAGTACTTC	CASSLSNYQETQYF
TRBV7-2	TRBD1	TRBJ1-6	-	TGTGCCAGCAGCCCCTTGACAGGGGGTAATTCACCCCTCCACTTT	CASSPLTGGNSPLHF
TRBV7-8	TRBD2	TRBJ2-3	-	TGTGCCAGCAGCTTAGGGGCTAGCGGGGTTCGCACAGATACGCAGTATTTT	CASSLGASGVRTDTQYF
TRBV19	TRBD2	TRBJ2-1	-	TGTGCCAGTAGTATCGGTAGCGGGGGCAACAATGAGCAGTTCTTC	CASSIGSGGNNEQFF
TRBV7-6	TRBD2	TRBJ2-1	-	TGTGCCAGCAGCTTAGGAGGCGGGGGGGCAATAAACAATGAGCAGTTCTTC	CASSLGGGGAINNEQFF
TRBV19	-	TRBJ1-2	-	TGTGCCAGTAGTCCGCCCCGCCAGGGAAGAAGAGACTATGGCTACACCTTC	CASSPPRQGRRDYGYTF
TRBV7-8	-	TRBJ2-1	-	TGTGCCAGCAGCTTCGGAGGGAGGAATGAGCAGTTCTTC	CASSFGGRNEQFF
TRBV2	TRBD2	TRBJ2-1	-	TGTGCCAGCAGTGACAGAACTAGCGGGGGGAAGGATGAGCAGTTCTTC	CASSDRTSGGKDEQFF
TRBV19	TRBD2	TRBJ2-1	-	TGTGCCAGTAGTACTAGCGGGGGGCTTAATGAGCAGTTCTTC	CASSTSGGLNEQFF
TRBV11-2	-	TRBJ1-1	-	TGTGCCAGCAGCTTAGCGGGGAACACTGAAGCTTTCTTT	CASSLAGNTEAFF
TRBV15	TRBD2	TRBJ2-2	-	TGTGCCACCAGCTGGTCTAGCGGGGTTACCGGGGAGCTGTTTTTT	CATSWSSGVTGELFF